This T cell receptor beta chain originates from a study of blood T cell repertoires in COVID-19 (dated by TCRdb to the early 2020s). General notes on the study: The collaborator samples originated in the United States, Italy and Spain and spanned the acute and convalescent phases of COVID-19. The prospective study material was composed of cDNA or gDNA derived from T cells, B-cell-depleted T cells, or PBMCs. Subjects who had been exposed to COVID-19, were actively infected with it, or had recovered from it provided the deeply sampled blood TCRbeta repertoires that made up the dataset. A freely available public database, intended as a resource for researchers studying the immune response to SARS-CoV-2, is where the repertoires were released. The samples were drawn from two sources: the first 160 participants of the ongoing ImmuneRACE study, and fewer than 1,500 subjects contributed by 6 global collaborators. A de-identified subject ID, COVID-19 status, age in years and sex were almost always included in the sample metadata. Where available, HLA class I and class II types were taken from metadata supplied by the sample provider and were not determined by assay-based typing. Results the study describes overall, beyond this receptor: The quantity of clinical and demographic metadata differed by source and by participant and was supplied without curation.

The immunoSEQ Assay, a bias-controlled multiplex PCR, was used to amplify TCRbeta CDR3 regions from genomic DNA. The original methods were these. The number of nucleated cells in each sample was estimated by amplification of reference gene primers within the assay. Sequence reads were collapsed and filtered to measure the absolute abundance of every unique TCRbeta CDR3 rearrangement. Productive Simpson clonality was computed per sample as the square root of Simpson's diversity index over productive rearrangements. This is the immuneACCESS table as TCRdb keeps it, with only in-frame sequences that have V and J called. A part of the clones is gone; compared with another copy, unresolved V genes explain less than half, and the rest is unexplained. The D gene and trimming were derived from the DNA, and the V and J assignments and clone size from that table. The sample yields approximately 260,000 clones; 89% were counted once. The ten most abundant clones make up about 4.5% of the sample.

V loses 2 bases, J loses 2 bases, and the germline ends lie 16 bases apart. The CDR3 measures 16 amino acids from cysteine to valine. Solely the CDR3 DNA is kept, with 48 bases framed from the first base. Another Seattle source contributed samples from volunteer blood donors who had recovered from COVID-19. The collaborating institutions used their own protocols to collect whole blood in K2EDTA tubes. For TCRbeta analysis, collaborator samples were shipped as frozen whole blood, as isolated PBMCs, or as DNA extracted from either sample type. Remarks on this clone: The antigen it recognizes is unknown. Per-base quality was not reported, and no clone a single base away is much larger than it.

Material for sequencing was peripheral blood. The clonotype was recovered from a woman between 35 and 50 years old who had recovered from COVID-19. The chain was built from TRBV23-1 and TRBJ2-7; the D gene is perhaps TRBD2, from 6 matching bases. TRBV23-1 is labeled an ORF, and its function is uncertain. The CDR3 sequence is CASSQAWGGKTYEQYV. At the DNA level, the sequence is TGCGCCAGCAGTCAAGCCTGGGGCGGGAAGACCTACGAGCAGTACGTC.